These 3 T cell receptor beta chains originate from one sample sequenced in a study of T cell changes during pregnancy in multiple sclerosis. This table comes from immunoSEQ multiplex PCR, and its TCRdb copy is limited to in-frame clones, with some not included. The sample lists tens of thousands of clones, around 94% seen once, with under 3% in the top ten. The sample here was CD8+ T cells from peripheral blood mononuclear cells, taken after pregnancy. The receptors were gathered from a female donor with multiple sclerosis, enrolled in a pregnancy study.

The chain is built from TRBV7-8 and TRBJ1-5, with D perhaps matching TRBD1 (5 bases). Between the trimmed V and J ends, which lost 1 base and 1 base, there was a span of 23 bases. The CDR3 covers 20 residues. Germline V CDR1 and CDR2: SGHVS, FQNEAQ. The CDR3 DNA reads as TGTGCCAGCAGCTTAGACCACTTCAAGGGACGGGGGGAAAGCAATCAGCCCCAGCATTTT. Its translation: CASSLDHFKGRGESNQPQHF.

CDR3 DNA: TGTGCCAGTAGTCCGGGAATAAACGAGCAGTACTTC. Its protein is CASSPGINEQYF. The chain carries TRBV19 and TRBJ2-7, with D perhaps matching TRBD2 (5 bases). CDR3 size: 12 residues. V dropped 5 bases and J dropped 5 bases, with 10 bases sitting between them. Germline V lookup: CDR1 LNHDA, CDR2 SQIVND (reference sequence).

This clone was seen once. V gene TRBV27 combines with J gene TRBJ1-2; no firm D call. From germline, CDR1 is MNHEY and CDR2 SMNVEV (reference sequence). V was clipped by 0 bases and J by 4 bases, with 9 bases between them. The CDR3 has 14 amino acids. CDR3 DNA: TGTGCCAGCAGTTTATCGTTTTCAGGCTATGGCTACACCTTC. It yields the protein CASSLSFSGYGYTF.